These 21 T cell receptor beta chains originate from one sample sequenced in a study of OX40 agonist ivuxolimab in advanced cancers. The table came from immunoSEQ multiplex PCR; TCRdb's copy has only in-frame clones and leaves some out. The table records some 80,000 clones, approximately 90% of them present only once. This specimen consisted of CD4+ or CD8+ T cells sorted from blood, obtained in a trial of the OX40 agonist ivuxolimab. The source is an adult with an advanced solid tumor such as melanoma, head and neck, liver or kidney cancer.

The chain couples TRBV30 to TRBJ1-5; D not certain. Germline CDR1 reads GTSNPN; CDR2 reads SVGIG (reference sequence). The V and J ends lost 3 bases and 7 bases respectively, with 10 bases between them. CDR3 length equals 12 residues. CDR3 nucleotides: TGTGCCTGGAGCCGGGATGGGCAGCCCCAGCATTTT. Protein sequence: CAWSRDGQPQHF.

The chain carries TRBV29-1 and TRBJ2-1; the match to TRBD1 covers 8 bases. CDR3 size: 14 residues. V dropped 4 bases and J dropped 1; count of bases not matched to a gene: 3. Germline CDR1 reads SQVTM; CDR2 reads ANQGSEA. The CDR3 spells CSVAGGASYNEQFF. The CDR3 DNA follows: TGCAGCGTTGCAGGGGGCGCGTCCTACAATGAGCAGTTCTTC.

Concerning this clone: Relative to the germline gene, one junction end is altered; a read error may explain this. The gene calls are TRBV11-2 and TRBJ1-2; 9 positions agree with TRBD1. The V gene's germline CDR1 is SGHAT and CDR2 FQNNGV. The CDR3 covers 14 residues. CDR3 nucleotide sequence: TGTGCCAGCAGCCCCTACGGGGAGTGGGGACAGGGCCTTTTC. This encodes CASSPYGEWGQGLF.

The chain carries TRBV7-8 and TRBJ2-7; no reliable D call. The CDR3 extends over 16 amino acids. Germline V lookup: CDR1 SGHVS, CDR2 FQNEAQ. The V and J ends lost 5 bases and 1 base respectively, with 18 bases between them. The CDR3 coding sequence is TGTGCCAGCAGCCCCGGACCCTTCAGAAGTTCCTACGAGCAGTACTTC. This sequence encodes CASSPGPFRSSYEQYF.

The rearrangement links TRBV28 to TRBJ2-7, with 7 bases identical to TRBD2. The ends lost 2 bases at V and 5 bases at J; junction bases unmatched: 9. Germline V CDR1 and CDR2: MDHEN, SYDVKM. This CDR3 region has 15 residues. CDR3 coding DNA: TGTGCCAGCAGTTTAGGGCTAGCGGCCCCGCACGAGCAGTACTTC. This encodes CASSLGLAAPHEQYF.

V usage is TRBV30 and J usage is TRBJ2-3; TRBD2 agrees at 7 bases. Germline-derived CDR1 and CDR2 are GTSNPN and SVGIG (reference sequence). V lost 5 bases and J lost 3; bases outside the gene matches: 8. The CDR3 length is 14 residues. In DNA form, the CDR3 reads TGTGCCTGGGGGAGGGACCCCGGAACAGATACGCAGTATTTT. Residues: CAWGRDPGTDTQYF. The variable domain in full, completed from reference TRBV30 and TRBJ2-3, reads SQTIHQWPATLVQPVGSPLSLECTVEGTSNPNLYWYRQAAGRGLQLLFYSVGIGQISSEVPQNLSASRPQDRQFILSSKKLLLSDSGFYLCAWGRDPGTDTQYFGPGTRLTVL.

The chain's CDR3 is CASSWGQGMEKLFF. In nucleotides, the CDR3 is TGTGCCAGCAGCTGGGGACAGGGGATGGAAAAACTGTTTTTT. The chain combines TRBV5-4 with TRBJ1-4; TRBD1 matches at 10 bases. Unmatched junction bases numbered 4, after V lost 3 bases and J lost 8 bases. The germline gives CDR1 SGHNT, CDR2 YYREEE (reference sequence). The CDR3 covers 14 residues.

This clone was recorded a few times. The chain joins TRBV6-5 to TRBJ2-5; TRBD2 matches 8 bases. CDR3 length equals 15 residues. The V gene's germline CDR1 is MNHEY and CDR2 SVGAGI. Losses at the gene ends were 6 bases for V and 6 bases for J; bases not matched to a gene: 12. The CDR3 is CASRGLAGREQTQYF. CDR3 bases: TGTGCCAGCAGAGGCCTAGCGGGCAGGGAACAGACCCAGTACTTC.

The rearrangement uses TRBV5-1 and TRBJ2-3, with 11 bases identical to TRBD1. Trimming removed 4 bases from V and 6 bases from J; junction bases left unmatched: 4. The CDR3 consists of 14 residues. CDR1 is SGHRS, CDR2 YFSETQ, per germline. The CDR3 protein is CASSPGQGDDTQYF. In nucleotides, the CDR3 is TGCGCCAGCAGCCCGGGACAGGGGGACGATACGCAGTATTTT.

The chain employs TRBV7-9 and TRBJ1-5; no clear D. CDR3 length: 11 residues. Germline V lookup: CDR1 SEHNR, CDR2 FQNEAQ (reference sequence). V was pared by 8 bases and J by 10 bases, with 12 bases between. The CDR3 DNA follows: TGTGCCAGCGGGCAGGTCGTTCCCCAGCATTTT. Translated: CASGQVVPQHF.

The chain links TRBV19 to TRBJ2-1; D gene uncertain. The CDR3 has 12 residues. CDR1 and CDR2 from the germline V gene are LNHDA and SQIVND (reference sequence). The V end was cut by 7 bases, the J end by 0 bases, with 4 bases between. The CDR3 sequence: CASTSSYNEQFF. CDR3 DNA sequence: TGTGCCAGTACCAGCTCCTACAATGAGCAGTTCTTC.

About this clone itself: The identical CDR3 is also encoded by other nucleotide sequences in the sample. The V and J genes are TRBV5-6 and TRBJ2-3; D is ambiguous. The CDR3 loop spans 13 amino acids. Trimming stripped 0 bases from V and 5 bases from J, with 7 bases between. Per the germline V gene, CDR1 is SGHDT and CDR2 is YYEEEE. In DNA, the CDR3 is TGTGCCAGCAGCTTGGGTTGGAAAGATACGCAGTATTTT. It specifies CASSLGWKDTQYF.

The chain uses TRBV4-1 and TRBJ2-3; the match to TRBD2 covers 8 bases. The germline V gene has CDR1 MGHRA and CDR2 YSYEKL. The CDR3 totals 17 residues. The J segment lost 2 bases and the V segment lost 3 bases, leaving 10 bases of the junction unmatched. Written as DNA, the CDR3 is TGCGCCAGCAGCCATCTGGAGAAGCGGGGGATCACAGATACGCAGTATTTT. Its translation is CASSHLEKRGITDTQYF.

The chain combines TRBV2 with TRBJ1-3; 10 nucleotides match TRBD1. CDR3 length: 14 amino acids. CDR1 is SNHLY, CDR2 FYNNEI, per germline. V lost 6 bases, J lost 7 bases, and 6 bases stayed unmatched. DNA of the CDR3: TGTGCCAGCAGACGGACAGGGGGGCCCAACACCATATATTTT. Its protein is CASRRTGGPNTIYF.

This clone was seen only once. V gene TRBV7-8 combines with J gene TRBJ2-6, with 11 bases lining up with TRBD2. The germline CDR1 and CDR2 sequences are SGHVS and FQNEAQ. CDR3 length equals 19 residues. The V segment lost 1 base and the J segment 2 bases; nucleotides outside the gene matches: 7. CDR3 in amino acids: CASSLGRLAGNPGANVLTF. The CDR3 nucleotides are TGTGCCAGCAGCTTAGGCCGACTAGCGGGAAATCCTGGGGCCAACGTCCTGACTTTC.

This chain uses TRBV28 with TRBJ1-4; no clear D. Between the trimmed V and J ends, which lost 3 bases and 5 bases, there was a span of 10 bases. Germline lookup yields CDR1 MDHEN and CDR2 SYDVKM. The CDR3 covers 14 residues. CDR3 DNA: TGTGCCAGCAGTTTCTTGGGTGGGAATGAAAAACTGTTTTTT. Protein: CASSFLGGNEKLFF.

The DNA for the CDR3 is TGTGCCAGCAGCTTAGTTAGCGGGACCGGGGAGCTGTTTTTT. Protein product: CASSLVSGTGELFF. This chain uses TRBV7-2 with TRBJ2-2, with 7 bases aligning to TRBD2. In germline, CDR1 is SGHTA, CDR2 FQGNSA. The CDR3 runs to 14 residues. V trimming: 1 base; J trimming: 5 bases; junction bases outside the gene matches: 1.

This clone was found once. The chain is built from TRBV5-1 and TRBJ2-3, with D perhaps TRBD1 (6 bases). The CDR3 sequence is 16 residues long. Germline V gene sequence: CDR1 SGHRS, CDR2 YFSETQ. V lost 5 bases and J lost 0, with 16 bases in between. Written as DNA, the CDR3 is TGCGCCAGCAGGCTTAAAACAGGGATTAGCACAGATACGCAGTATTTT. This encodes CASRLKTGISTDTQYF.

The chain links TRBV5-4 to TRBJ2-3; perhaps TRBD1 as D (5 bases). This CDR3 region has 15 residues. With 2 bases removed from V and 2 bases from J, the gap between germline ends came to 12 bases. In germline, CDR1 is SGHNT, CDR2 YYREEE (reference sequence). CDR3 residues: CASSFMQGTTDTQYF. In nucleotides, the CDR3 is TGTGCCAGCAGCTTCATGCAGGGCACCACAGATACGCAGTATTTT.

The chain combines TRBV2 with TRBJ2-1; 9 positions agree with TRBD2. CDR1 is SNHLY and CDR2 is FYNNEI in the germline V gene. Trimming took 11 bases from V and 2 from J; bases not matched to a gene: 7. The CDR3 runs to 14 residues. CDR3 DNA: TGTGCCGGTGTTCCTAGCGGGGCCTACAATGAGCAGTTCTTC. Translated: CAGVPSGAYNEQFF.

V gene TRBV11-3 combines with J gene TRBJ1-5, with a tentative D call TRBD1 (6 bases). V was pared by 0 bases and J by 0 bases, with 21 bases between. Per germline, CDR1 SGHNT and CDR2 YENEEA. This CDR3 has 20 amino acids. This chain's CDR3 is CASSLERTVEGHYSNQPQHF. DNA of the CDR3: TGTGCCAGCAGCTTAGAGAGGACAGTGGAGGGCCACTATAGCAATCAGCCCCAGCATTTT.